This record covers a single TCR beta chain. What it binds is unknown. The sample originates from a study of identifying expanded T cells in peripheral blood. The assay was immunoSEQ multiplex PCR, and TCRdb's table has in-frame clones only and misses some. Of roughly 86,000 clones listed, roughly 81% are singletons. Collection occurred without any documented infections or immune events in donors. Study findings and constraints: Clone count variance between roughly 2-week samples rose with total template count. Over approximately two and four weeks, about 16 and 19 clones changed, versus 1.2 between replicates.

Trimming took 0 bases from V and 0 from J, leaving 11 bases between them. This CDR3 is built from 16 residues. Germline CDR1 and CDR2: SGDLS and YYNGEE. This sequence joins TRBV9 and TRBJ2-3; no clear D gene. Sequencing was carried out using blood. The clonotype was recovered from a person aged 18 to 70 in good health. CDR3: CASSVESAPSTDTQYF. The CDR3 nucleotides read TGTGCCAGCAGCGTAGAGTCTGCCCCCAGCACAGATACGCAGTATTTT.